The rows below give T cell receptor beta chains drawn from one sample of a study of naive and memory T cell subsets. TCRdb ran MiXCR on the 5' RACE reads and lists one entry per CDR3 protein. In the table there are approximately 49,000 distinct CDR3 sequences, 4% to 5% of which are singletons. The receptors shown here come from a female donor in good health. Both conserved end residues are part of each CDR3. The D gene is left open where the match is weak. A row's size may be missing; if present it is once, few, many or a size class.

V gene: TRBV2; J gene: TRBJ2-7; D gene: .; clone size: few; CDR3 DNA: TGTGCCAGCAGTGAGACACTTTACGAGCAGTACTTC; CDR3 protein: CASSETLYEQYF
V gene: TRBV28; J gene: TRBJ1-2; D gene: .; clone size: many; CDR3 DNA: TGTGCCAGTCAGGGGAGCCCTAACTATGGCTACACCTTC; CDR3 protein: CASQGSPNYGYTF
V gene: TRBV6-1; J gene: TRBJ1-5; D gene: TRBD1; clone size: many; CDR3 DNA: TGTGCCAGCAGACAATACCAGGGGGTGGGGGTTCAGCCCCAGCATTTT; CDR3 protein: CASRQYQGVGVQPQHF
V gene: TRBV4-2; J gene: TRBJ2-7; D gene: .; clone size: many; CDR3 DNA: TGTGCCAGCAGCCGGGAACTTAGCAGTTCCTACGAGCAGTACTTC; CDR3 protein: CASSRELSSSYEQYF
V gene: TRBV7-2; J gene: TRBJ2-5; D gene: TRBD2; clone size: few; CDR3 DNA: TGTGCCAGCAGCTCTAATCTTCTAGCGGTGGTGGAGACCCAGTACTTC; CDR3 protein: CASSSNLLAVVETQYF
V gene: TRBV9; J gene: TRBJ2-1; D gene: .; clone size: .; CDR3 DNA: TGTGCCAGCACCCCCCAGATGGGAGCCACTCTGGAGCAGTTCTTC; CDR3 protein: CASTPQMGATLEQFF
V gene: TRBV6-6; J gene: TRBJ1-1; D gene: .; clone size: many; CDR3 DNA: TGTGCCACCATTACCCTGCGGCAGGGGAACACTGAAGCTTTCTTT; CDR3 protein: CATITLRQGNTEAFF
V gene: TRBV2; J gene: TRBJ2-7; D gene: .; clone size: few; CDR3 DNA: TGTGCCAGCAGTGTTATAGGCGGAAGAATCTACGAGCAGTACTTC; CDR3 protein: CASSVIGGRIYEQYF
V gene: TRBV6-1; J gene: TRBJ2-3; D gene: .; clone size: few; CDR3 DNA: TGTGCCAGCAGTTCCGGGATCTCCTTTGTCACAGATACGCAGTATTTT; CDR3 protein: CASSSGISFVTDTQYF
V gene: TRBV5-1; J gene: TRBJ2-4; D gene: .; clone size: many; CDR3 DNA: TGCGCCAGCAGCACGAGCGGTCCCAAAAACATTCAGTACTTC; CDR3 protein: CASSTSGPKNIQYF
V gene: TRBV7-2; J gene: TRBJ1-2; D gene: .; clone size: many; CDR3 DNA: TGTGCCAGCAGCGAGACAGGCTATGGCTACACCTTC; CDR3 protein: CASSETGYGYTF
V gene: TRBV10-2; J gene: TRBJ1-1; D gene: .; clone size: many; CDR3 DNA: TGCGCCAGCAGATGGGGCGGGGGAAATACTGAAGCTTTCTTT; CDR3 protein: CASRWGGGNTEAFF
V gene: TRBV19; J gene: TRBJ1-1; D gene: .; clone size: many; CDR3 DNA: TGTGCCAGTACGGGCAGCGGTGAAGCTTTCTTT; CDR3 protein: CASTGSGEAFF
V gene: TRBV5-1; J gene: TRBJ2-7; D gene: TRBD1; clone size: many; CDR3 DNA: TGCGCCAGCAGCTTACGCGGACAGGGGGGCTACGAGCAGTACTTC; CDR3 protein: CASSLRGQGGYEQYF